The TCR beta chain under discussion was sequenced for a study of blood T cells in healthy people across ages. As for the study in general: About one barcoded beta molecule was captured per two T cells (by template switching).

Using a J-beta primer mix together with a sample-barcoded 5' primer, a second PCR was run for roughly 7 to 11 cycles. With 12 random nucleotides, a template-switch adaptor tagged each individual cDNA molecule. Each CDR3 protein is one row after TCRdb ran MiXCR on the 5' RACE reads. Of roughly 680,000 distinct CDR3 sequences listed, around 21% were seen once; the top ten hold roughly 3.6%. In the case of this clonotype: Its antigen remains unknown.

Study findings and constraints: For the donors, CMV status was unknown and possibly confounded expanded clonotype changes.

The CDR3 runs to 17 residues. Germline CDR1 is SEHNR and CDR2 is FQNEAQ (reference sequence). V lost 7 bases and J 0 bases, leaving 18 bases between the germline ends. The TCR was taken from a man aged 65 to 85 in good health. The chain links TRBV7-9 to TRBJ1-4; no definite D call. The sequenced sample was blood. The CDR3 DNA is TGTGCCAGCATGGACGGAAGCCCGGGCCCAACTAATGAAAAACTGTTTTTT. The encoded protein is CASMDGSPGPTNEKLFF.